Following are 7 T cell receptor beta chains from one sample sequenced in a study of OX40 agonist ivuxolimab in advanced cancers. Method: immunoSEQ multiplex PCR; TCRdb's copy keeps in-frame clones and lacks some. The table lists about 89,000 clones, 86% of them singletons. Source: CD4+ or CD8+ T cells sorted from blood, taken in a trial of the OX40 agonist ivuxolimab. These receptors all stem from an adult with an advanced solid tumor such as melanoma, head and neck, liver or kidney cancer.

Only one count was recorded for this clone. The genes are TRBV5-1 and TRBJ2-3; TRBD2 matches at 10 bases. This CDR3 is 15 amino acids long. With 4 bases clipped from V and 4 bases from J, the junction kept 6 bases outside the gene matches. CDR1 is SGHRS and CDR2 is YFSETQ in the germline V gene. The CDR3 reads CASSAGTSDADTQYF. The CDR3 nucleotides read TGCGCCAGCAGCGCCGGGACTAGCGACGCAGATACGCAGTATTTT.

The genes are TRBV11-2 and TRBJ2-1, with D unresolved. Germline CDR1 reads SGHAT; CDR2 reads FQNNGV. V was pared by 1 base and J by 4 bases, with 14 bases between. The CDR3 is 16 amino acids. CDR3 DNA sequence: TGTGCCAGCAGCTTAGGAGGAATACCGATTTACAATGAGCAGTTCTTC. Amino acids: CASSLGGIPIYNEQFF.

In its sample, this clone was seen once. The V gene is TRBV11-3, the J gene TRBJ1-1; D not resolved. CDR3 length: 15 residues. V lost 2 bases to trimming and J lost 5 bases, with 15 bases between them. Germline values: CDR1 SGHNT, CDR2 YENEEA. CDR3 nucleotides: TGTGCCAGCAGCTTAAACGGGCTCAGGCGGACTGAAGCTTTCTTT. Translating it yields CASSLNGLRRTEAFF.

The J gene is TRBJ2-1, the V gene TRBV10-3, with D hard to call. The CDR3 has 12 residues. V was trimmed by 5 bases and J by 2 bases, leaving 4 bases between them. The germline gives CDR1 ENHRY, CDR2 SYGVKD. CDR3 sequence (DNA): TGTGCCATCAGTTCGACCTACAATGAGCAGTTCTTC. Protein product: CAISSTYNEQFF.

The sample holds a few counts of this clone. The chain has TRBV6-6 and TRBJ1-1, with D unclear. The CDR3 length is 16 residues. Germline V lookup: CDR1 MNHNY, CDR2 SVGAGI (reference sequence). V was trimmed by 0 bases and J by 3 bases, leaving 14 bases between them. The CDR3 protein is CASSYSTMGPDTEAFF. The CDR3, as DNA: TGTGCCAGCAGTTACTCGACCATGGGCCCTGACACTGAAGCTTTCTTT.

The chain combines TRBV5-5 with TRBJ2-6, with D unclear. Germline lookup yields CDR1 SGHKS and CDR2 YYEKEE (reference sequence). This CDR3 is 14 amino acids long. Trimming left V 3 bases short and J 1 base short, with 5 bases between. CDR3: CASSSGSGANVLTF. Here the CDR3 DNA reads TGTGCCAGCAGCTCCGGATCTGGGGCCAACGTCCTGACTTTC.

This chain joins TRBV27 and TRBJ2-2, with 9 bases that match TRBD1. The CDR3 totals 17 residues. Germline assignment: CDR1 MNHEY and CDR2 SMNVEV (reference sequence). The V gene end was trimmed by 5 bases and the J gene end by 5 bases; junction bases not matched to a gene: 12. CDR3 sequence (DNA): TGTGCCAGCAGTCCAGCGCCGGGACAGGGACGAACCGGGGAGCTGTTTTTT. Its protein is CASSPAPGQGRTGELFF.